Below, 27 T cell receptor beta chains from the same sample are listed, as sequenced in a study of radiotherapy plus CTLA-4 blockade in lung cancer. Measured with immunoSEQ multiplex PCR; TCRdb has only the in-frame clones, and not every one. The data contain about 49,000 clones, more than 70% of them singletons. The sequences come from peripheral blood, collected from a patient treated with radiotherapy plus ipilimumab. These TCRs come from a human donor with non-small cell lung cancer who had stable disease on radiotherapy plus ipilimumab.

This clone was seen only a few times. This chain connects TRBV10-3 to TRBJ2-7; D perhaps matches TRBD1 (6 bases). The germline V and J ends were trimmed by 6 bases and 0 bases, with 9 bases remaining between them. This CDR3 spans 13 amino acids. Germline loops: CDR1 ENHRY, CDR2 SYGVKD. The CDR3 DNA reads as TGTGCCATCAGCCGGGACAACTCCTACGAGCAGTACGTC. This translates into CAISRDNSYEQYV.

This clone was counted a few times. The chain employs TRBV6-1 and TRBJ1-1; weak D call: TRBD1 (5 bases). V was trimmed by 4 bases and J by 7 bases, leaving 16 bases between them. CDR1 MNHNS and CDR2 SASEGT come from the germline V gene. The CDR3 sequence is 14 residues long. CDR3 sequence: CASSGDRRVGEAFF. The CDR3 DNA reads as TGTGCCAGCAGTGGGGACCGCAGGGTAGGTGAAGCTTTCTTT.

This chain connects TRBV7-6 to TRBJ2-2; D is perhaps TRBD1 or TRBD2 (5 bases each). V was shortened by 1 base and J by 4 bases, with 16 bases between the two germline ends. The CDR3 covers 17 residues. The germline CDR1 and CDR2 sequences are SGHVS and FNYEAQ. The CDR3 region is CASSLVGAGLSTGELFF. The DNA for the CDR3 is TGTGCCAGCAGCTTAGTGGGAGCAGGGTTGAGCACCGGGGAGCTGTTTTTT. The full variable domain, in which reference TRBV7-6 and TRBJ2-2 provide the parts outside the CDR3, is GAGVSQSPRYKVTKRGQDVALRCDPISGHVSLYWYRQALGQGPEFLTYFNYEAQQDKSGLPNDRFSAERPEGSISTLTIQRTEQRDSAMYRCASSLVGAGLSTGELFFGEGSRLTVL.

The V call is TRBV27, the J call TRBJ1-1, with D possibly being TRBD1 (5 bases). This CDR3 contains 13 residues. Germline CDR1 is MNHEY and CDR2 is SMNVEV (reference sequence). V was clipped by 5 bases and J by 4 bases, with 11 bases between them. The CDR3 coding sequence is TGTGCCAGCAGTAGGGGCCCTGGCACTGAAGCTTTCTTT. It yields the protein CASSRGPGTEAFF.

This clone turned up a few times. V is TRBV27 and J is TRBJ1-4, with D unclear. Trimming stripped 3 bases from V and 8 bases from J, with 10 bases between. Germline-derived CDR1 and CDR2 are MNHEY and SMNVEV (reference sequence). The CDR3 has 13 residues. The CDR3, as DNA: TGTGCCAGCAGTTTCCGTTCTTCCGAAAAACTGTTTTTT. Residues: CASSFRSSEKLFF.

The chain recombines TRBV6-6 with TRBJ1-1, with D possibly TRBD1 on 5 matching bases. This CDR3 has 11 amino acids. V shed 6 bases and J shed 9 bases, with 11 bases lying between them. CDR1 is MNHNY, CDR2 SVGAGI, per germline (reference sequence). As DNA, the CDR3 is TGTGCCAGCAGGAAAACAGGAAAAGCTTTCTTT. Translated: CASRKTGKAFF.

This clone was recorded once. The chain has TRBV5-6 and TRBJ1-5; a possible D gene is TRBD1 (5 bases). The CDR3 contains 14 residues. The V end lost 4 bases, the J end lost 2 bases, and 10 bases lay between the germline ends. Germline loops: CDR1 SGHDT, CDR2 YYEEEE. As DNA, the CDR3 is TGTGCCAGCAGCCCCGGGACTGGCAATCAGCCCCAGCATTTT. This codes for CASSPGTGNQPQHF.

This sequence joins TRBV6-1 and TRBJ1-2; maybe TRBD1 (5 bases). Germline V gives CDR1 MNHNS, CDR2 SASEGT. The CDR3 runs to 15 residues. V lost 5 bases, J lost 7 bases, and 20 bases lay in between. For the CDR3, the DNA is TGTGCCAGCAGTAATAGGATAGGACGGGGGGGTGGCTACACCTTC. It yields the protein CASSNRIGRGGGYTF.

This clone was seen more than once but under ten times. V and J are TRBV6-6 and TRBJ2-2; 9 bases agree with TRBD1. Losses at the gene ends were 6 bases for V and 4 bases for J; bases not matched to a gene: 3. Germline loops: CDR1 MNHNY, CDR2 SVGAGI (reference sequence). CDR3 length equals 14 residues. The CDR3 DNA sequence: TGTGCCAGCAGCCCGACAGGGGGCACCGGGGAGCTGTTTTTT. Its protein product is CASSPTGGTGELFF.

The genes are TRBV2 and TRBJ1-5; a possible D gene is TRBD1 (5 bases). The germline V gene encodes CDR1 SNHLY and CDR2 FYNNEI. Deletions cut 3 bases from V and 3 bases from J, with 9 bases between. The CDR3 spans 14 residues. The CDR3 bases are TGTGCCAGCAGTGACTGGGACTCCAATCAGCCCCAGCATTTT. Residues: CASSDWDSNQPQHF.

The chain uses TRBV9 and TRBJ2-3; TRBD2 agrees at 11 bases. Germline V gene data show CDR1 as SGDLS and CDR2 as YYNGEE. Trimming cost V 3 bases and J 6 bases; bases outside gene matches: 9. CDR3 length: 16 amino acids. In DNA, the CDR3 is TGTGCCAGCAGCGCAAGACTAGCGGGACGTCTTGATACGCAGTATTTT. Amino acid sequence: CASSARLAGRLDTQYF.

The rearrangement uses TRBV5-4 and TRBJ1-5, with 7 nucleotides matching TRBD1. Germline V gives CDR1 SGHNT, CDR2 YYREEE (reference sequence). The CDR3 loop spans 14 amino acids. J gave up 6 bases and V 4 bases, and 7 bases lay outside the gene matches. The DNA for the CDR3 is TGTGCCAGCAGCGAGACAGGGAATCGTCAGCCCCAGCATTTT. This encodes CASSETGNRQPQHF.

The CDR3 DNA reads TGTGCCAGCAGTGAATCGTTGGGCTACACCTTC. Its protein is CASSESLGYTF. This chain uses TRBV6-1 with TRBJ1-2; D is unresolved. V lost 2 bases and J 8 bases, leaving 6 bases between the germline ends. The CDR3 is 11 amino acids. The germline V gene encodes CDR1 MNHNS and CDR2 SASEGT.

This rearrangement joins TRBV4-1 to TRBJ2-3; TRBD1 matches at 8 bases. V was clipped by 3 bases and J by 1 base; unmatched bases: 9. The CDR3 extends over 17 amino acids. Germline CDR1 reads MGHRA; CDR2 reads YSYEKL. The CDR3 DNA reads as TGCGCCAGCAGCCAGGAAGGTCCGGGACAGGGCACAGATACGCAGTATTTT. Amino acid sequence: CASSQEGPGQGTDTQYF.

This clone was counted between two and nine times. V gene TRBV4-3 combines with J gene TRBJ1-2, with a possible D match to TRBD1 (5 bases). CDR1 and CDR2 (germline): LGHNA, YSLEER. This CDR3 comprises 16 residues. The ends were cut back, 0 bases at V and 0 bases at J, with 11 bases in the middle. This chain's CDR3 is CASSQDRGRSNYGYTF. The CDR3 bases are TGCGCCAGCAGCCAAGATAGGGGCAGGTCTAACTATGGCTACACCTTC.

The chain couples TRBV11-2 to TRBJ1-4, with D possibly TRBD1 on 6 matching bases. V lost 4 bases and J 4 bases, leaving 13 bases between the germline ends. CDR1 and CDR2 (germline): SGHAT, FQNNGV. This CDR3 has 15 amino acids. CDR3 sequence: CASSSQGRGNEKLFF. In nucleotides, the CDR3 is TGTGCCAGCAGCTCCCAGGGGAGGGGTAATGAAAAACTGTTTTTT.

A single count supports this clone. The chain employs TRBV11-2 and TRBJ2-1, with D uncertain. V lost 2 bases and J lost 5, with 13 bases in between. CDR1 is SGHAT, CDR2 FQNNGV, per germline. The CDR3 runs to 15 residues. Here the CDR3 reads CASSLPAGRNNEQFF. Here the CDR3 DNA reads TGTGCCAGCAGCTTACCCGCAGGCCGAAACAATGAGCAGTTCTTC.

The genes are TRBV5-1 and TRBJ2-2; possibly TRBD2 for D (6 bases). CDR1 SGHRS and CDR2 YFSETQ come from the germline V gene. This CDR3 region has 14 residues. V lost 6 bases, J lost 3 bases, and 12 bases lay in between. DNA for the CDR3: TGCGCCAGCACCAGACTAGGGTACACCGGGGAGCTGTTTTTT. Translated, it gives CASTRLGYTGELFF.

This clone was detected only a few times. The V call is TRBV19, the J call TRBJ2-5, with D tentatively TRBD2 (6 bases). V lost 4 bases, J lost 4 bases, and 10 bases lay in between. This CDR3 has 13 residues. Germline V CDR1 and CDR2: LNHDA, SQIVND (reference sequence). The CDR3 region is CASSREDVETQYF. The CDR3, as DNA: TGTGCCAGTAGTAGGGAGGATGTAGAGACCCAGTACTTC.

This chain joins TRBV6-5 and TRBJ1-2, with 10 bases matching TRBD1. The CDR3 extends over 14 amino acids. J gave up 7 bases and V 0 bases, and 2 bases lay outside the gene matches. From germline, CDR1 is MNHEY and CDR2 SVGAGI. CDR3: CASSYSTGGFGYTF. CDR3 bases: TGTGCCAGCAGTTACTCGACAGGGGGCTTTGGCTACACCTTC.

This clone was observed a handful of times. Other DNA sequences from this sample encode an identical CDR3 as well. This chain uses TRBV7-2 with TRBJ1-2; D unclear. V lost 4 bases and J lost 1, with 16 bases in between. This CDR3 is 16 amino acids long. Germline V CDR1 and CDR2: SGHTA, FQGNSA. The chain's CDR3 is CASSSTRGNNNYGYTF. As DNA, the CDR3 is TGTGCCAGCAGCTCGACTCGGGGTAACAATAACTATGGCTACACCTTC.

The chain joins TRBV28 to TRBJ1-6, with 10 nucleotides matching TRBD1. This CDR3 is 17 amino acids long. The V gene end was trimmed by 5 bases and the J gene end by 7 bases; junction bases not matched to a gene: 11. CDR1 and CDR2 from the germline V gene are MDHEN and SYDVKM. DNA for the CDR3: TGTGCCAGCAGTCTCCCCGGACAGGGGGTCCCCAATTCACCCCTCCACTTT. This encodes CASSLPGQGVPNSPLHF.

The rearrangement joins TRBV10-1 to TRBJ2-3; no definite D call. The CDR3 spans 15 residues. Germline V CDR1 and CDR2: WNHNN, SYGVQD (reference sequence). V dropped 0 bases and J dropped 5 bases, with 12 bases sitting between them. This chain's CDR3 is CASSESKRIEDTQYF. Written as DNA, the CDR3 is TGCGCCAGCAGTGAGTCTAAGAGGATTGAAGATACGCAGTATTTT.

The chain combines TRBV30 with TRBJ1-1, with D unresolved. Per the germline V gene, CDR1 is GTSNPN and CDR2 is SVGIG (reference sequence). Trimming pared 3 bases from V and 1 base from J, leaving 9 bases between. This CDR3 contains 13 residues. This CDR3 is CAWSRDSNTEAFF. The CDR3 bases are TGTGCCTGGAGCCGAGATTCGAACACTGAAGCTTTCTTT.

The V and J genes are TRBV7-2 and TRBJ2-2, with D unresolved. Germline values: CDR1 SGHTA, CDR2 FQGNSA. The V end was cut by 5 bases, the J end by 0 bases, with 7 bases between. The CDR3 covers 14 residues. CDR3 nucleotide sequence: TGTGCCAGCAGCCTTCTAACGAACACCGGGGAGCTGTTTTTT. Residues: CASSLLTNTGELFF.

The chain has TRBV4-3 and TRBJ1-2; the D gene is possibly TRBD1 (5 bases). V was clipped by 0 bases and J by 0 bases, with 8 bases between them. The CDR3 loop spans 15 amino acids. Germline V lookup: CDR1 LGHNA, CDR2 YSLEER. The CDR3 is CASSQEAGTNYGYTF. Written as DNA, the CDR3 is TGCGCCAGCAGCCAAGAGGCAGGGACTAACTATGGCTACACCTTC.

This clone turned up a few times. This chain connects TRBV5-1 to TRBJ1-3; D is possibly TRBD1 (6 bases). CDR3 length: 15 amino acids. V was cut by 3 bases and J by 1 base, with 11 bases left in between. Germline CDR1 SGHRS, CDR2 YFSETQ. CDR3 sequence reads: CASSYQGGSGNTIYF. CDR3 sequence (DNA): TGCGCCAGCAGCTACCAAGGGGGGTCTGGAAACACCATATATTTT.